Listed below are T cell receptor beta chains from one sample, sequenced in a study of cytomegalovirus exposure and HLA in healthy donors. The protocol was immunoSEQ multiplex PCR, while the TCRdb copy is restricted to in-frame clones and leaves out a portion. This sample has about 160,000 clones, with around 77% found just once. What was sequenced was PBMCs. The receptor source for this set is a man aged 25-40 years in good health and CMV-seropositive. The CDR3 runs from the conserved cysteine through the conserved F or W. D genes are given only for firm matches. The size entry is marked missing in some rows and otherwise reads once, few, many or a size class.

d_gene,v_gene,abundance,j_gene,CDR3aa,CDR3nt
.,TRBV5-1,.,TRBJ2-2,CASSLGQNTGELFF,TGCGCCAGCAGCCTGGGACAGAACACCGGGGAGCTGTTTTTT
.,TRBV7-2,.,TRBJ1-1,CASSGHRAGTEAFF,TGTGCCAGCAGCGGCCACAGGGCTGGGACTGAAGCTTTCTTT
.,TRBV10-3,.,TRBJ2-5,CAIRKTATQETQYF,TGTGCCATCAGAAAGACAGCGACCCAAGAGACCCAGTACTTC
.,TRBV4-1,.,TRBJ1-2,CASSQDIDSLGYGYTF,TGCGCCAGCAGCCAAGATATAGACAGTCTCGGCTATGGCTACACCTTC
.,TRBV11-3,.,TRBJ2-7,CASSDSAGGYKQYF,TGTGCCAGCAGCGACTCCGCGGGCGGCTACAAGCAGTACTTC
.,TRBV6-5,few,TRBJ1-1,CASSYAGYTEAFF,TGTGCCAGCAGTTATGCGGGGTACACTGAAGCTTTCTTT
.,TRBV7-9,once,TRBJ2-7,CASSLGIAAPYEQYF,TGTGCCAGCAGCTTAGGTATAGCGGCCCCCTACGAGCAGTACTTC
TRBD2,TRBV11-2,.,TRBJ2-5,CASLEGETSGQETQYF,TGTGCCAGCTTAGAGGGGGAGACTAGCGGGCAAGAGACCCAGTACTTC
.,TRBV11-2,.,TRBJ1-3,CASSFRSSGNTIYF,TGTGCCAGCAGCTTTAGAAGCTCTGGAAACACCATATATTTT
TRBD1,TRBV7-2,.,TRBJ2-3,CASSEGARQYF,TGTGCCAGCAGCGAGGGGGCCCGTCAGTATTTT
.,TRBV25-1,few,TRBJ2-1,CASSEAKDSLNYNEQFF,TGTGCCAGCAGTGAGGCAAAGGACTCCCTTAACTACAATGAGCAGTTCTTC
TRBD1,TRBV7-9,.,TRBJ1-1,CASPLGQGQVEAFF,TGTGCCAGCCCCTTAGGACAGGGACAGGTTGAAGCTTTCTTT
TRBD1,TRBV5-1,.,TRBJ1-1,CASSDRGQGNTEAFF,TGCGCCAGCAGCGACAGGGGGCAAGGGAACACTGAAGCTTTCTTT
.,TRBV4-1,.,TRBJ2-7,CASSQERRGVHTYEQYF,TGCGCCAGCAGCCAAGAGAGGAGGGGAGTTCATACCTACGAGCAGTACTTC
.,TRBV2,.,TRBJ1-6,CARQGGSYNSPLHF,TGTGCCCGCCAAGGGGGCTCCTATAATTCACCCCTCCACTTT
.,TRBV2,.,TRBJ1-1,CASRARGGPTEAFF,TGTGCCAGCAGAGCCAGGGGAGGGCCCACTGAAGCTTTCTTT
.,TRBV4-1,.,TRBJ2-2,CASSPYPSDTGELFF,TGCGCCAGCAGCCCGTACCCCTCAGACACCGGGGAGCTGTTTTTT
.,TRBV12-5,few,TRBJ2-5,CASGSTLATQETQYF,TGTGCTAGTGGCTCTACCCTAGCGACCCAAGAGACCCAGTACTTC
TRBD1,TRBV7-6,once,TRBJ2-7,CASSLDEGAGEQYF,TGTGCCAGCAGCTTAGATGAGGGGGCGGGCGAGCAGTACTTC
TRBD2,TRBV5-1,once,TRBJ2-5,CASSLDRGGETQYF,TGCGCCAGCAGCTTGGATCGGGGAGGGGAGACCCAGTACTTC
TRBD1,TRBV5-1,.,TRBJ2-3,CASSPGQGGDTQYF,TGCGCCAGCAGCCCTGGACAGGGGGGGGATACGCAGTATTTT
.,TRBV30,.,TRBJ1-2,CAWSAAGYYGYTF,TGTGCCTGGAGTGCCGCCGGGTACTATGGCTACACCTTC
TRBD2,TRBV10-3,.,TRBJ2-3,CAIRSGGADTQYF,TGTGCCATCAGGAGCGGGGGGGCAGATACGCAGTATTTT
TRBD1,TRBV2,.,TRBJ2-7,CASRTGANYEQYF,TGTGCCAGCAGGACAGGGGCCAACTACGAGCAGTACTTC
.,TRBV7-2,.,TRBJ1-2,CASSQQGIYGYTF,TGTGCCAGCAGCCAACAGGGTATCTATGGCTACACCTTC
.,TRBV5-1,.,TRBJ1-2,CASSLEVGPGYGYTF,TGCGCCAGCAGCTTGGAGGTGGGGCCGGGCTATGGCTACACCTTC
.,TRBV7-9,few,TRBJ2-1,CASSPPNLRWANNEQFF,TGTGCCAGCAGTCCTCCCAACCTTCGGTGGGCGAACAATGAGCAGTTCTTC
TRBD1,TRBV6-1,.,TRBJ1-1,CASSEARTGGNTEAFF,TGTGCCAGCAGTGAAGCGAGGACAGGGGGTAACACTGAAGCTTTCTTT
.,TRBV13,.,TRBJ2-3,CASSFWEAGETDTQYF,TGTGCCAGCAGCTTCTGGGAGGCCGGGGAAACAGATACGCAGTATTTT
.,TRBV6-5,once,TRBJ2-7,CASSQTHRSYEQYF,TGTGCCAGCAGCCAAACACACCGATCCTACGAGCAGTACTTC
.,TRBV6-4,.,TRBJ2-3,CASSVTPADTQYF,TGTGCCAGCAGTGTCACCCCCGCGGATACGCAGTATTTT
.,TRBV7-9,.,TRBJ2-7,CASSLWQGDYEQYF,TGTGCCAGCAGCTTATGGCAGGGCGACTACGAGCAGTACTTC
TRBD1,TRBV28,.,TRBJ2-2,CASSYPTGRFNTGELFF,TGTGCCAGCAGTTACCCGACAGGGAGATTTAACACCGGGGAGCTGTTTTTT
TRBD2,TRBV9,.,TRBJ2-3,CASSVDGSSGIHTQYF,TGTGCCAGCAGCGTAGACGGGTCTAGCGGAATCCATACGCAGTATTTT
.,TRBV4-1,.,TRBJ2-7,CASSPDRYYEQYF,TGCGCCAGCAGCCCAGACAGATACTACGAGCAGTACTTC
.,TRBV5-1,.,TRBJ2-5,CASSFGQIAETQYF,TGCGCCAGCAGCTTCGGACAGATAGCGGAGACCCAGTACTTC
.,TRBV5-1,.,TRBJ2-7,CASSFETAYEQYF,TGCGCCAGCAGCTTTGAGACAGCCTACGAGCAGTACTTC
.,TRBV6-6,.,TRBJ2-7,CASSLTGFGEQYF,TGTGCCAGCTCCCTTACAGGTTTCGGCGAGCAGTACTTC
.,TRBV6-5,.,TRBJ2-5,CASSSPHEGEETQYF,TGTGCCAGCAGTAGCCCCCATGAGGGGGAAGAGACCCAGTACTTC
.,TRBV5-1,.,TRBJ1-6,CANVGGRADSPLHF,TGCGCCAACGTAGGCGGGAGGGCTGATTCACCCCTCCACTTT
TRBD1,TRBV6-5,.,TRBJ1-6,CASSLRDRGSPLHF,TGTGCCAGCAGCCTCCGGGACAGGGGTTCACCCCTCCACTTT
.,TRBV18,.,TRBJ2-2,CASSDSSVGELFF,TGTGCCAGCTCAGACAGCTCCGTCGGGGAGCTGTTTTTT
.,TRBV5-4,.,TRBJ1-2,CASSDGGGYYGYTF,TGTGCCAGCAGCGATGGAGGCGGCTACTATGGCTACACCTTC
.,TRBV6-1,.,TRBJ1-4,CASSEMGAEEKLFF,TGTGCCAGCAGTGAAATGGGGGCGGAGGAAAAACTGTTTTTT
TRBD2,TRBV7-3,.,TRBJ2-2,CASSLNSGGAAGELFF,TGTGCCAGCAGTCTCAATAGCGGGGGGGCCGCCGGGGAGCTGTTTTTT
TRBD1,TRBV27,.,TRBJ1-6,CASSVTGVASPLHF,TGTGCCAGCAGTGTGACAGGGGTTGCTTCACCCCTCCACTTT
.,TRBV10-3,.,TRBJ1-3,CAISESILAGELPGNTIYF,TGTGCCATCAGTGAGTCGATCCTTGCAGGGGAGTTGCCTGGAAACACCATATATTTT
.,TRBV11-2,.,TRBJ2-7,CASSSQNYEQYF,TGTGCCAGCAGCTCTCAGAATTACGAGCAGTACTTC
.,TRBV27,once,TRBJ1-6,CASSFRGSYNSPLHF,TGTGCCAGCAGTTTCCGGGGGTCCTATAATTCACCCCTCCACTTT
TRBD1,TRBV19,.,TRBJ1-4,CASSDTGTGGEKLFF,TGTGCCAGTAGTGACACCGGGACAGGGGGTGAAAAACTGTTTTTT